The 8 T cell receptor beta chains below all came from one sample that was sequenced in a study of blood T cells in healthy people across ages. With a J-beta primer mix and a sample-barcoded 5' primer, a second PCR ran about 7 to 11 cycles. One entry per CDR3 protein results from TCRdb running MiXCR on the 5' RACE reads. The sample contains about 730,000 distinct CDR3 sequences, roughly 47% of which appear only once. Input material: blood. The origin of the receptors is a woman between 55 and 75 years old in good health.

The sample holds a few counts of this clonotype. CDR3 residues: CASSLLEGGTDTQYF. The CDR3 nucleotides are TGTGCCAGCAGTTTACTGGAAGGAGGCACAGATACGCAGTATTTT. The gene calls are TRBV12-3 or TRBV12-4 and TRBJ2-3; unclear D gene. CDR3 length equals 15 residues. Deletions cut 2 bases from V and 1 base from J, with 10 bases between.

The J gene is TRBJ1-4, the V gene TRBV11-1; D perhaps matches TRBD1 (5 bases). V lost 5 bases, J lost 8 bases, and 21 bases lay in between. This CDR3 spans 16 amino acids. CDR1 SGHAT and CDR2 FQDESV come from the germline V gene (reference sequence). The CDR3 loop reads CASSDLGAAIQEKLFF. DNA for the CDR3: TGTGCCAGCAGCGATCTAGGGGCCGCCATCCAGGAAAAACTGTTTTTT. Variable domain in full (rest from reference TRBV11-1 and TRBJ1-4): EAEVAQSPRYKITEKSQAVAFWCDPISGHATLYWYRQILGQGPELLVQFQDESVVDDSQLPKDRFSAERLKGVDSTLKIQPAELGDSAMYLCASSDLGAAIQEKLFFGSGTQLSVL.

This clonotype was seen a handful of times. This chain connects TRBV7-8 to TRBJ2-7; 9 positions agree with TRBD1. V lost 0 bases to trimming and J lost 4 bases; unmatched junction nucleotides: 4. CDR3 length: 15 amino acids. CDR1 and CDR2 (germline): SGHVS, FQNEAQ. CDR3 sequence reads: CASSLANRGPYEQYF. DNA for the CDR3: TGTGCCAGCAGCTTAGCTAACAGGGGGCCGTACGAGCAGTACTTC.

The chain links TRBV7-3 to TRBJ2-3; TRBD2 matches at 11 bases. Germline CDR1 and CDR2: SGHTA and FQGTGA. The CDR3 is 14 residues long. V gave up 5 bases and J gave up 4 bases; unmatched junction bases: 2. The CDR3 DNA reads TGTGCCAGCAGCGTACTAGCGGGGGCAGATACGCAGTATTTT. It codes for CASSVLAGADTQYF.

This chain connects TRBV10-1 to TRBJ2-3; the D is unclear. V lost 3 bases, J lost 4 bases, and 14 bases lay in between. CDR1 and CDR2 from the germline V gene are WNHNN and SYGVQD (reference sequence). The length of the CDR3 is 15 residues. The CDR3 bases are TGCGCCAGCAGTGATGGATCCGGTTTTCCAGATACGCAGTATTTT. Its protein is CASSDGSGFPDTQYF.

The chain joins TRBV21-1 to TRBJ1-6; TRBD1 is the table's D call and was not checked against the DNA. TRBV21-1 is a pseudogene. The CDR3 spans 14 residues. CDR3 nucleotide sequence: TGTGCCAGCACCTTAGGGGGACGCGGTTCACCCCTCCACTTT. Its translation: CASTLGGRGSPLHF.

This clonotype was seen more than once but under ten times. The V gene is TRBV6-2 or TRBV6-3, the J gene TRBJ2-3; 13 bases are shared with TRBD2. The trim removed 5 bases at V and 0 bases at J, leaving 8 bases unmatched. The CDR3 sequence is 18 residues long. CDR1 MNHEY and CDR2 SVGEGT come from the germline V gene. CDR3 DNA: TGTGCCAGCAGTCTACTAGCGGGAGGGCCGCGTAGCACAGATACGCAGTATTTT. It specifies CASSLLAGGPRSTDTQYF.

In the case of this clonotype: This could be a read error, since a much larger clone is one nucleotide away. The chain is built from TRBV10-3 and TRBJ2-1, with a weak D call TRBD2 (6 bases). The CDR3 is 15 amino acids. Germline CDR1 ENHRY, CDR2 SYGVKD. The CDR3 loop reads CAISSRDSPGDERFF. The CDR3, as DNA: TGTGCCATCAGTAGTCGGGACTCCCCCGGGGATGAGCGGTTCTTC.